Below, 22 T cell receptor beta chains from the same sample are listed, as sequenced in a study of beta chain features in type 1 diabetes. Notes on the study in general: In all four CD4+ subsets, TCRB CDR3 length was significantly, moderately reduced in type 1 diabetes.

These TCRs' antigens remain unknown. Reverse transcribing all isolated RNA meant expressed TCRB transcripts were sequenced. Clones were read by immunoSEQ multiplex PCR, and TCRdb kept only the in-frame ones, dropping some. The sample lists 15,000 or so clones; more than 55% were seen once. The sample comprised stem cell memory CD4+ T cells from blood. Source of these receptors: a woman aged 18-29 years with type 1 diabetes.

In its sample, this clone was seen once. V usage is TRBV5-8 and J usage is TRBJ1-2; TRBD1 matches at 9 bases. Germline values: CDR1 SGHTS, CDR2 YDEGEE. The CDR3 loop spans 16 amino acids. V lost 4 bases and J lost 4; bases outside the gene matches: 11. Written as DNA, the CDR3 is TGTGCCAGCAGCGGGTCACAGGGGGCGCCCGGCTATGGCTACACCTTC. Its translation: CASSGSQGAPGYGYTF.

This clone turned up a few times. The rearrangement uses TRBV7-3 and TRBJ2-1; D may be TRBD2 (6 bases). Looked up from germline, CDR1 is SGHTA and CDR2 is FQGTGA. CDR3 length: 17 amino acids. V was pared by 4 bases and J by 8 bases, with 24 bases between. The CDR3: CASSSPGRGGRTHEQFF. CDR3 nucleotides: TGTGCCAGCAGCTCCCCCGGGAGAGGCGGAAGGACGCATGAGCAGTTCTTC.

CDR3 sequence: CASSEVAWQGISEQFF. The CDR3 nucleotides are TGTGCCAGCAGTGAAGTTGCGTGGCAGGGTATCTCTGAGCAGTTCTTC. The chain joins TRBV6-1 to TRBJ2-1, with D perhaps TRBD1 (5 bases). Trimming cost V 1 base and J 9 bases, with 19 bases left between them. Per the germline V gene, CDR1 is MNHNS and CDR2 is SASEGT. This CDR3 has 16 amino acids.

The rearrangement joins TRBV18 to TRBJ1-6; no reliable D call. The CDR3 extends over 17 amino acids. Germline assignment: CDR1 KGHSH and CDR2 LQKENI. V was pared by 2 bases and J by 8 bases, with 19 bases between. For the CDR3, the DNA is TGTGCCAGCTCACCATCATCCGAACCCAGGCTCCATTCACCCCTCCACTTT. Translation: CASSPSSEPRLHSPLHF.

The CDR3 nucleotides are TGTGCCAGCAGTTCCACTGGGGGGGCAGCCGCTGAAGCTTTCTTT. It encodes CASSSTGGAAAEAFF. The chain carries TRBV7-3 and TRBJ1-1; D might be TRBD1 (6 bases). CDR3 length: 15 amino acids. Germline V gives CDR1 SGHTA, CDR2 FQGTGA. The ends were cut back, 6 bases at V and 6 bases at J, with 20 bases in the middle.

The rearrangement uses TRBV4-1 and TRBJ1-1; D gene ambiguous. The CDR3 contains 15 residues. CDR1 and CDR2 (germline): MGHRA, YSYEKL. V lost 0 bases to trimming and J lost 4 bases, with 12 bases between them. In DNA, the CDR3 is TGCGCCAGCAGCCAAGAGTATTTTTGGAGCACTGAAGCTTTCTTT. This encodes CASSQEYFWSTEAFF.

The chain employs TRBV7-9 and TRBJ1-4, with D possibly TRBD1 on 5 matching bases. V lost 5 bases and J 7 bases, leaving 8 bases between the germline ends. Per germline, CDR1 SEHNR and CDR2 FQNEAQ (reference sequence). CDR3 size: 12 residues. The chain's CDR3 is CASSKQVEKLFF. The CDR3 DNA is TGTGCCAGCAGCAAACAGGTTGAAAAACTGTTTTTT.

The rearrangement links TRBV28 to TRBJ2-5, with 9 bases aligning to TRBD2. The closer fit of TRBJ2-7 to the DNA end suggests the J call may be wrong. This CDR3 is 15 amino acids long. Germline CDR1 and CDR2: MDHEN and SYDVKM. The CDR3 is CASSLASGILHEQYF. In nucleotides, the CDR3 is TGTGCCAGCAGTTTGGCTAGCGGGATCCTCCACGAGCAGTACTTC.

The chain recombines TRBV4-3 with TRBJ1-1, with TRBD1 as a possible D gene (5 bases). Germline lookup yields CDR1 LGHNA and CDR2 YSLEER. The CDR3 covers 15 residues. The V and J ends lost 4 bases and 0 bases respectively, with 12 bases between them. The CDR3, as DNA: TGCGCCAGCAGCCTCCGGACGGACATGAACACTGAAGCTTTCTTT. Encoded protein: CASSLRTDMNTEAFF.

This clone appeared a single time. The rearrangement uses TRBV15 and TRBJ2-1; TRBD2 aligns across 7 bases. This CDR3 has 14 residues. The V gene's germline CDR1 is LNHNV and CDR2 YYDKDF (reference sequence). Trimming cost V 8 bases and J 4 bases; bases outside gene matches: 8. CDR3 DNA: TGTGCCACCGACAGCGGGGTGGGATACAATGAGCAGTTCTTC. This encodes CATDSGVGYNEQFF.

This clone is labeled medium-sized. The rearrangement joins TRBV4-1 to TRBJ2-5; possibly TRBD1 for D (6 bases). Between the trimmed V and J ends, which lost 4 bases and 0 bases, there was a span of 9 bases. Germline CDR1 MGHRA, CDR2 YSYEKL. The CDR3 runs 14 residues. DNA for the CDR3: TGCGCCAGCAGCCGTCGACAGGACCAAGAGACCCAGTACTTC. Translated, it gives CASSRRQDQETQYF.

V usage is TRBV5-1 and J usage is TRBJ1-1; 9 bases match TRBD1. The length of the CDR3 is 18 residues. V was pared by 1 base and J by 0 bases, with 10 bases of the junction left unmatched. Germline V CDR1 and CDR2: SGHRS, YFSETQ. CDR3 amino acids: CASSLQPAGQGMNTEAFF. The CDR3 bases are TGCGCCAGCAGCTTGCAACCCGCGGGACAGGGAATGAACACTGAAGCTTTCTTT. The complete variable domain, with remaining parts taken from reference TRBV5-1 and TRBJ1-1, reads KAGVTQTPRYLIKTRGQQVTLSCSPISGHRSVSWYQQTPGQGLQFLFEYFSETQRNKGNFPGRFSGRQFSNSRSEMNVSTLELGDSALYLCASSLQPAGQGMNTEAFFGQGTRLTVV.

The chain has TRBV6-6 and TRBJ2-1; 10 bases align to TRBD1. Trimming at V came to 2 bases and at J to 6 bases, leaving 7 bases not matched to a gene. The CDR3 covers 16 residues. Germline V lookup: CDR1 MNHNY, CDR2 SVGAGI (reference sequence). The CDR3 spells CASSYTGTGAGNEQFF. CDR3 DNA sequence: TGTGCCAGCAGTTACACCGGGACAGGGGCCGGCAATGAGCAGTTCTTC.

This clone was seen a few times. The chain recombines TRBV7-2 with TRBJ2-7, with TRBD1 identical over 7 bases. V was clipped by 5 bases and J by 4 bases; unmatched bases: 8. CDR1 SGHTA and CDR2 FQGNSA come from the germline V gene. This CDR3 region has 14 residues. CDR3 sequence reads: CASSTGQRLYEQYF. CDR3 nucleotides: TGTGCCAGCAGCACGGGACAGCGATTATACGAGCAGTACTTC.

This clone was seen a few times. The CDR3 sequence: CASRDRVPSDTIYF. The CDR3 DNA sequence: TGTGCCAGCAGGGACAGGGTGCCTTCCGACACCATATATTTT. The rearrangement joins TRBV7-2 to TRBJ1-3, with 8 bases that match TRBD1. V gave up 6 bases and J gave up 8 bases; unmatched junction bases: 9. The CDR3 has 14 amino acids. CDR1 SGHTA and CDR2 FQGNSA come from the germline V gene.

This chain joins TRBV19 and TRBJ2-5; a weak D match, TRBD1 (6 bases). The ends were cut back, 2 bases at V and 5 bases at J, with 18 bases in the middle. Germline values: CDR1 LNHDA, CDR2 SQIVND (reference sequence). This CDR3 comprises 16 residues. CDR3 sequence: CASSIRPDSGLETQYF. The CDR3, as DNA: TGTGCCAGTAGTATACGGCCGGACAGCGGTTTGGAGACCCAGTACTTC.

J is TRBJ2-7 and V is TRBV7-9; perhaps TRBD1 as D (6 bases). V was pared by 3 bases and J by 0 bases, with 15 bases between. The CDR3 has 16 amino acids. CDR1 and CDR2 (germline): SEHNR, FQNEAQ (reference sequence). CDR3 DNA: TGTGCCAGCAGCTTGGGACCTGGGACATACTCCTACGAGCAGTACTTC. Translation: CASSLGPGTYSYEQYF.

V and J are TRBV6-6 and TRBJ2-3; 9 bases are shared with TRBD2. The ends lost 5 bases at V and 5 bases at J; junction bases unmatched: 8. Germline V lookup: CDR1 MNHNY, CDR2 SVGAGI (reference sequence). This CDR3 comprises 15 residues. The CDR3 loop is CASSPGTSILDTQYF. The CDR3, as DNA: TGTGCCAGCAGTCCCGGGACTAGCATTTTAGATACGCAGTATTTT.

V and J are TRBV11-3 and TRBJ2-2; TRBD1 agrees at 7 bases. This CDR3 contains 17 residues. Germline V gene sequence: CDR1 SGHNT, CDR2 YENEEA. Trimming at V came to 7 bases and at J to 0 bases, leaving 11 bases not matched to a gene. The chain's CDR3 is CASNKRQGLANTGELFF. Written as DNA, the CDR3 is TGTGCCAGCAACAAGAGACAGGGATTAGCGAACACCGGGGAGCTGTTTTTT.

This chain uses TRBV7-3 with TRBJ2-1; 8 nucleotides agree with TRBD2. V was pared by 5 bases and J by 8 bases, with 11 bases of the junction left unmatched. The CDR3 sequence is 15 residues long. In germline, CDR1 is SGHTA, CDR2 FQGTGA. The CDR3 reads CASSPRTSSLDEQFF. The CDR3 DNA follows: TGTGCCAGCAGCCCGAGGACTAGCAGCTTGGATGAGCAGTTCTTC.

J is TRBJ2-1 and V is TRBV19, with a possible D match to TRBD1 (5 bases). This CDR3 is built from 18 residues. Germline CDR1 reads LNHDA; CDR2 reads SQIVND (reference sequence). Trimming cost V 0 bases and J 4 bases, with 19 bases left between them. The CDR3 spells CASSIDERRVEAYNEQFF. The CDR3 nucleotides read TGTGCCAGTAGTATAGATGAACGCAGGGTTGAAGCGTACAATGAGCAGTTCTTC.

V usage is TRBV6-5 and J usage is TRBJ2-7; 11 bases match TRBD1. The germline gives CDR1 MNHEY, CDR2 SVGAGI. The CDR3 runs 15 residues. The V segment lost 7 bases and the J segment 1 base; nucleotides outside the gene matches: 6. The CDR3 spells CASTPGTGGSYEQYF. In DNA form, the CDR3 reads TGTGCCAGCACCCCCGGGACAGGGGGTTCCTACGAGCAGTACTTC.